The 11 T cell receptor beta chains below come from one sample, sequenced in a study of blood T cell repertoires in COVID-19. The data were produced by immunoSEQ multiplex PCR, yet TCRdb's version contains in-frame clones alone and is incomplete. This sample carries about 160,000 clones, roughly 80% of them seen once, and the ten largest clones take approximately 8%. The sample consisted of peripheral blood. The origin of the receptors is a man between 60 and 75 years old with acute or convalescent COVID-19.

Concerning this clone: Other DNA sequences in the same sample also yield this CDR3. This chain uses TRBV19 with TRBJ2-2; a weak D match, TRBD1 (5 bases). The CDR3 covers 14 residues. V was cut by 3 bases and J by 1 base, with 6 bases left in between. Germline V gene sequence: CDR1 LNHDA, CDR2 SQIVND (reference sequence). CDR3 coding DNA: TGTGCCAGTAGTATCGGACAGAACACCGGGGAGCTGTTTTTT. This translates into CASSIGQNTGELFF.

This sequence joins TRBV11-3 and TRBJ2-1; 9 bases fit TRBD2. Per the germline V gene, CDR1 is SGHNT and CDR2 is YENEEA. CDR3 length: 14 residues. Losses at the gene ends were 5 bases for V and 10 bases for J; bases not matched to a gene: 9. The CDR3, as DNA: TGTGCCAGCAGCCTCCTAGCGGGATCAGGAGAGCAGTTCTTC. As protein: CASSLLAGSGEQFF.

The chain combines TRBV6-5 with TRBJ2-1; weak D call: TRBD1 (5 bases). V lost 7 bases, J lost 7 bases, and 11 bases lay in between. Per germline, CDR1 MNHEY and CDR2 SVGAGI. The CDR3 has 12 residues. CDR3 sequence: CASNTGRNEQFF. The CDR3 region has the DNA TGTGCCAGCAACACAGGTCGGAATGAGCAGTTCTTC.

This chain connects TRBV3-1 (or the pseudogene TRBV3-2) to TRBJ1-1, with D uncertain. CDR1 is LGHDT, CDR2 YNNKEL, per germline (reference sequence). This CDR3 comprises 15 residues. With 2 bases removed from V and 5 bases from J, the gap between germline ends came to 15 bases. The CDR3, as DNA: TGTGCCAGCAGCCAAAAAGGCCGCGGTGGGACTGAAGCTTTCTTT. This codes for CASSQKGRGGTEAFF.

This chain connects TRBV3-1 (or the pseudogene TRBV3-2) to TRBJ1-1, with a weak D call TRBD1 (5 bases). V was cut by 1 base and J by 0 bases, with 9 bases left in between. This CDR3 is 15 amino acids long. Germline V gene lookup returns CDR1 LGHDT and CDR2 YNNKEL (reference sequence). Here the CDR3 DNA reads TGTGCCAGCAGCCAAGGGTCAGGGATGAACACTGAAGCTTTCTTT. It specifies CASSQGSGMNTEAFF.

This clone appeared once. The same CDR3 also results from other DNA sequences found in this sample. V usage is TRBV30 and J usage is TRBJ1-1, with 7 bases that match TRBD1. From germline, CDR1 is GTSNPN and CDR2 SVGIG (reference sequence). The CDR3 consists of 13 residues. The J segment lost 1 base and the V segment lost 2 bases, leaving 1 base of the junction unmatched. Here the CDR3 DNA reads TGTGCCTGGAGTCGACAGGGGAACACTGAAGCTTTCTTT. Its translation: CAWSRQGNTEAFF.

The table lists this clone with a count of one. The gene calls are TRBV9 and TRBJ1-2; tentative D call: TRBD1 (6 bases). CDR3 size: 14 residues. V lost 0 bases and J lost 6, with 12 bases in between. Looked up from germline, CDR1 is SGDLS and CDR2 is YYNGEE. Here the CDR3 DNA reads TGTGCCAGCAGCGTAGTTTCAGGGGACAATGGCTACACCTTC. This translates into CASSVVSGDNGYTF.

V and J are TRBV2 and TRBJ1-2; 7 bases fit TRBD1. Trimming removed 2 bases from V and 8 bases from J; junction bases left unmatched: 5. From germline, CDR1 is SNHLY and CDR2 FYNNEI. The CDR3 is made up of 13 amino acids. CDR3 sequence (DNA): TGTGCCAGCAGTGAACAAGGGGGCAGCGGCTACACCTTC. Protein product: CASSEQGGSGYTF.

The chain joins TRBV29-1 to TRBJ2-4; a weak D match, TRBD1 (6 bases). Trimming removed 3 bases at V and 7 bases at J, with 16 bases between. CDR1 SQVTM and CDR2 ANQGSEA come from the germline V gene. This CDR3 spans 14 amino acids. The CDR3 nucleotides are TGCAGCGTTGAGGATCAGGGGCAGGTGAACATTCAGTACTTC. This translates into CSVEDQGQVNIQYF.

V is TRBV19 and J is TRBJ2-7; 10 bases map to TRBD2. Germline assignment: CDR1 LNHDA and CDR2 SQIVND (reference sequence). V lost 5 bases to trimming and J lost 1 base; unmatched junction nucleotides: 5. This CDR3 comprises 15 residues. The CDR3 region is CASSWSSGGSYEQYF. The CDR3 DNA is TGTGCCAGTAGTTGGTCTAGCGGGGGTTCCTACGAGCAGTACTTC.

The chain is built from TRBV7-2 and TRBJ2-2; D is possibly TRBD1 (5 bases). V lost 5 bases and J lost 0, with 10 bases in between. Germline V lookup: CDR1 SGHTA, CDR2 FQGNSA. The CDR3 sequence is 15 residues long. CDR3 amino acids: CASSLETANTGELFF. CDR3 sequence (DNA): TGTGCCAGCAGCCTCGAGACAGCGAACACCGGGGAGCTGTTTTTT.